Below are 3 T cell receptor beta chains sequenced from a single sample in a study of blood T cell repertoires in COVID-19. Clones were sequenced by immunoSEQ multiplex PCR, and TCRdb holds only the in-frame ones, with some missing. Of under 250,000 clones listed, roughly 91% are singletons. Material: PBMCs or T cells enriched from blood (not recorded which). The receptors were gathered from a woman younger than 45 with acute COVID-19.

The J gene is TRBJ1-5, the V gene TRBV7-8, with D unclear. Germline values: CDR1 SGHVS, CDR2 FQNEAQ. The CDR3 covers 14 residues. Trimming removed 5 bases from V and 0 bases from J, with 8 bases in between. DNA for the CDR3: TGTGCCAGCAGCGCGGTCTATAGCAATCAGCCCCAGCATTTT. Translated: CASSAVYSNQPQHF.

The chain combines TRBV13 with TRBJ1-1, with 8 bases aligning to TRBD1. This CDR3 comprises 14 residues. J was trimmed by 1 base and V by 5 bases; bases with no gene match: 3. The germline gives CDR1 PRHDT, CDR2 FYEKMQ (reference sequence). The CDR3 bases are TGTGCCAGCAGCCCGGGACAGGCGAACACTGAAGCTTTCTTT. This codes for CASSPGQANTEAFF.

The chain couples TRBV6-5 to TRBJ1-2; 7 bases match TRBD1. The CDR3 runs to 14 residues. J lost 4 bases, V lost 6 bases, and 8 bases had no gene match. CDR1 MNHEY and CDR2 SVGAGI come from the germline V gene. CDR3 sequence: CASSSGQILYGYTF. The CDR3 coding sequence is TGTGCCAGCAGCTCGGGACAGATCCTCTATGGCTACACCTTC.